This note documents a single TCR beta chain sequence. The antigen is undetermined. RNA transcripts served as the template for amplifying TCR beta CDR3 regions. Initially, a first-round RT-PCR of the TCR CDR3 employed the HTBI primer set. TCRdb used MiXCR to reprocess the multiplex PCR reads, holding one entry per CDR3 protein. The sample contains roughly 720,000 distinct CDR3 sequences, roughly 17% of which appear only once. The data derive from a study of T cells in Graves' hyperthyroidism and ophthalmopathy. Diagnosis of hyperthyroidism was new in patients aged 18 to 65, and its duration was under 2 months. There are 18 residues in the CDR3. Looked up from germline, CDR1 is SEHNR and CDR2 is FQNEAQ (reference sequence). The trim removed 5 bases at V and 0 bases at J, leaving 7 bases unmatched. Study outcomes and limitations: Onset of ophthalmopathy came a median approximately 6.8 months after the model predicted it. Ophthalmopathy could be told apart from stable hyperthyroidism with a 13 V-J model.

Sequences were obtained from blood. The sequence came from a man aged 45-60 years with Graves' hyperthyroidism. The gene calls are TRBV7-9 and TRBJ2-6; TRBD2 matches 10 bases. The CDR3 here is CASSVLSGRSSGANVLTF. The CDR3, as DNA: TGTGCCAGCAGCGTGCTTAGCGGGAGGTCCTCTGGGGCCAACGTCCTGACTTTC.